This entry concerns a single T cell receptor beta chain. Its antigen remains unidentified. This sample stems from a study of cytomegalovirus exposure and HLA in healthy donors. Study results and caveats: Solely CMV serostatus was available to characterize immune exposure. Productive rates of about 87% or about 30% were seen for most TCR beta V segments in an earlier analysis.

60 Vbeta and 13 Jbeta primers were used in PCR. Per the original data handling: Unique TCR beta chains numbered roughly 84 million in a later analysis, with around 12 million shared. The data were produced by immunoSEQ multiplex PCR, yet TCRdb's version contains in-frame clones alone and is incomplete. That table supplies the V and J calls and clone size; D and trimming were determined from the DNA. This sample has over 120,000 clones, with around 80% found just once. Between the trimmed V and J ends, which lost 9 bases and 2 bases, there was a span of 10 bases. The CDR3 runs 12 residues. Germline-derived CDR1 and CDR2 are SNHLY and FYNNEI.

The material sequenced was PBMCs. The receptor comes from a woman aged 25 to 45 in good health and CMV-seronegative. The chain combines TRBV2 with TRBJ2-5; D not resolved. CDR3 sequence: CARANLQETQYF. As DNA, the CDR3 is TGTGCCAGAGCCAACTTACAAGAGACCCAGTACTTC.